A selection of T cell receptor beta chains follows, all from one sample in a study of blood T cell repertoires in COVID-19. Libraries were prepared by immunoSEQ multiplex PCR; TCRdb keeps only in-frame clonotypes and omits some of them. The data contain around 120,000 clones, 86% of them seen just once; the ten biggest clones take up around 2.5%. The sample consisted of PBMCs or T cells enriched from blood (not recorded which). The receptor source for this set is a woman aged 50 to 60 who had recovered from COVID-19. Both conserved end residues are part of each CDR3. A D gene is named only where the DNA matches it firmly. Clone size appears in some rows only: once, few, many, or a class for an expanded clone.

TRBV9	.	.	TRBJ1-1	CASSVRTDLNTEAFF	TGTGCCAGCAGCGTCCGGACAGACCTGAACACTGAAGCTTTCTTT
TRBV6-2/TRBV6-3	.	.	TRBJ1-2	CASSYSGADNYGYTF	TGTGCCAGCAGTTACTCGGGAGCAGATAACTATGGCTACACCTTC
TRBV5-6	few	.	TRBJ2-7	CASSLEWTAGNSYEQYF	TGTGCCAGCAGCTTGGAATGGACGGCGGGGAACTCCTACGAGCAGTACTTC
TRBV6-5	.	.	TRBJ2-2	CASRPRRGGTGELFF	TGTGCCAGCAGACCCAGGAGGGGAGGAACCGGGGAGCTGTTTTTT
TRBV7-9	.	.	TRBJ2-5	CASSSNAGFSKETQYF	TGTGCCAGCAGCTCAAACGCCGGGTTTTCGAAAGAGACCCAGTACTTC
TRBV11-3	.	TRBD1	TRBJ1-3	CASSSSRDRVPGNTIYF	TGTGCCAGCAGCTCATCGAGGGACAGGGTTCCTGGAAACACCATATATTTT
TRBV4-3	.	TRBD1	TRBJ1-2	CASSLGTGSNYGYTF	TGCGCCAGCAGCCTCGGGACAGGGTCTAACTATGGCTACACCTTC
TRBV19	.	.	TRBJ2-2	CASSIPDGSANTGELFF	TGTGCCAGTAGTATCCCGGACGGTAGCGCGAACACCGGGGAGCTGTTTTTT
TRBV7-2	.	.	TRBJ1-2	CASSAQRSGGYTF	TGTGCCAGCAGCGCCCAGAGGAGTGGTGGCTACACCTTC
TRBV7-9	.	.	TRBJ1-6	CASSSRRDDSPLHF	TGTGCCAGCAGCTCGCGGAGAGATGATTCACCCCTCCACTTT
TRBV3-1/TRBV3-2	.	.	TRBJ1-1	CASSQVTGQGITEAFF	TGTGCCAGCAGCCAAGTTACAGGGCAGGGTATAACTGAAGCTTTCTTT
TRBV5-4	.	TRBD2	TRBJ2-4	CASSELETSGGAENIQYF	TGTGCCAGCAGTGAACTAGAGACTAGCGGGGGGGCGGAAAACATTCAGTACTTC
TRBV12-3/TRBV12-4	.	TRBD1	TRBJ2-7	CASSTNRGEQYF	TGTGCCAGCAGCACCAACAGGGGCGAGCAGTACTTC
TRBV4-1	.	TRBD1	TRBJ1-5	CASSQVDRVGQPQHF	TGCGCCAGCAGCCAAGTGGACAGGGTCGGGCAGCCCCAGCATTTT
TRBV25-1	few	.	TRBJ2-1	CASSAHRESWNEQFF	TGTGCCAGCAGTGCGCACAGGGAATCGTGGAATGAGCAGTTCTTC
TRBV27	.	.	TRBJ1-2	CASRGGGYNYGYTF	TGTGCCAGCAGGGGGGGAGGTTACAACTATGGCTACACCTTC
TRBV5-1	.	.	TRBJ2-5	CASSKSRQETQYF	TGCGCCAGCAGCAAAAGCAGGCAAGAGACCCAGTACTTC
TRBV5-8	.	TRBD1	TRBJ1-1	CASSPGQGARGTEAFF	TGTGCCAGCAGCCCGGGACAGGGGGCGAGGGGGACTGAAGCTTTCTTT
TRBV2	.	.	TRBJ2-5	CASSDGETQYF	TGTGCCAGCAGTGACGGGGAGACCCAGTACTTC
TRBV7-3	.	TRBD1	TRBJ1-6	CASSLWDRVSYNSPLHF	TGTGCCAGCAGCTTATGGGACAGGGTCTCCTATAATTCACCCCTCCACTTT
TRBV6-5	.	TRBD1	TRBJ1-2	CASSYTGTGAYGYTF	TGTGCCAGCAGTTATACCGGGACAGGGGCCTATGGCTACACCTTC
TRBV7-2	.	TRBD2	TRBJ2-7	CASSLDGGAYEQYF	TGTGCCAGCAGCTTAGACGGGGGGGCTTACGAGCAGTACTTC
TRBV18	.	TRBD2	TRBJ2-1	CASSREPGQRGDEQFF	TGTGCCAGCTCACGAGAACCGGGACAGCGGGGGGATGAGCAGTTCTTC
TRBV28	.	.	TRBJ2-1	CASSRGWGGSYNEQFF	TGTGCCAGCAGTAGGGGGTGGGGTGGTTCCTACAATGAGCAGTTCTTC
TRBV4-1	.	.	TRBJ2-7	CASSQVRGAGDYEQYF	TGCGCCAGCAGCCAAGTTAGGGGGGCGGGAGACTACGAGCAGTACTTC
TRBV19	.	TRBD2	TRBJ2-3	CASSGGADTQYF	TGTGCCAGTAGCGGGGGGGCAGATACGCAGTATTTT
TRBV10-3	.	TRBD1	TRBJ2-3	CAISEVRDRITDTQYF	TGTGCCATCAGTGAGGTTCGGGACAGGATCACAGATACGCAGTATTTT
TRBV2	.	TRBD2	TRBJ2-5	CASSPGLAGETQYF	TGTGCCAGCAGCCCCGGACTAGCGGGGGAGACCCAGTACTTC
TRBV10-3	once	TRBD1	TRBJ1-2	CAITPQGASSNYGYTF	TGTGCCATCACCCCACAGGGGGCAAGTTCTAACTATGGCTACACCTTC
TRBV7-9	.	.	TRBJ2-5	CASSPLYDQYF	TGTGCCAGCAGCCCACTGTATGACCAGTACTTC
TRBV7-9	few	.	TRBJ1-2	CASSLHQNYGYTF	TGTGCCAGCAGCCTGCACCAGAACTATGGCTACACCTTC
TRBV6-6	.	TRBD2	TRBJ2-7	CASSPTLAGSSYEQYF	TGTGCCAGCAGCCCCACCCTAGCGGGGTCAAGCTACGAGCAGTACTTC
TRBV6-5	.	.	TRBJ1-5	CASSYLAGAQPQHF	TGTGCCAGCAGTTACTTGGCAGGGGCTCAGCCCCAGCATTTT
TRBV7-8	.	.	TRBJ2-7	CASSLVSRMSSYEQYF	TGTGCCAGCAGCTTAGTTTCGCGGATGAGCTCCTACGAGCAGTACTTC
TRBV19	few	.	TRBJ2-3	CASSSRENTDTQYF	TGTGCCAGTAGTAGCCGGGAGAACACAGATACGCAGTATTTT
TRBV30	.	TRBD1	TRBJ2-3	CAWSGWGTDSTDTQYF	TGTGCCTGGAGCGGATGGGGGACAGACAGCACAGATACGCAGTATTTT
TRBV29-1	.	TRBD1	TRBJ2-2	CSATGTANTGELFF	TGCAGCGCAACCGGGACAGCCAACACCGGGGAGCTGTTTTTT
TRBV19	few	TRBD1	TRBJ1-1	CASSSAGTGEAEAFF	TGTGCCAGTAGTTCAGCCGGGACAGGGGAGGCTGAAGCTTTCTTT
TRBV19	.	.	TRBJ2-2	CASSPQNANTGELFF	TGTGCCAGTAGTCCGCAGAACGCGAACACCGGGGAGCTGTTTTTT
TRBV6-5	.	.	TRBJ2-5	CASSRGFPETQYF	TGTGCCAGCAGTCGAGGGTTCCCAGAGACCCAGTACTTC
TRBV11-2	.	.	TRBJ1-1	CASSLTGVTNTEAFF	TGTGCCAGCAGCTTAACCGGGGTGACGAACACTGAAGCTTTCTTT
TRBV4-2	.	TRBD2	TRBJ2-2	CASSKSGGAVTGELFF	TGTGCCAGCTCAAAGAGCGGGGGGGCGGTCACCGGGGAGCTGTTTTTT